This T cell receptor beta chain was identified during a study of vaccination and CD4 T cells after COVID-19. Overall study: PCR on nasal swabs identified SARS-CoV-2 in convalescent patients, of whom roughly 9 were mild and one severe.

Treatment denoted: approximately nine-day PBMC culture with coronavirus spike peptide pools or control peptides (ViraFEST assay). Points from the study as a whole: In convalescent patients, a median roughly 88% of reactive clones appeared only post-vaccination.

Trimming took off 6 bases at V and 1 base at J, with 9 bases between the two ends. This CDR3 is built from 14 residues. This clonotype was seen more than once but under ten times. Its antigen is as yet unknown. The Oncomine TCR Beta short-read assay was applied to DNA of cultured CD4+ T cells. TCRdb independently ran MiXCR on the PCR reads; one entry per CDR3 protein. The sample comprises under 25,000 distinct CDR3 sequences, under 30% of which are singletons, and 7.8% rests with the top ten. The sample consisted of cultured CD4+ T cells from blood. This TCR derives from a human donor with COVID-19. The gene calls are TRBV12-3 or TRBV12-4 and TRBJ2-2; no clear D gene. In nucleotides, the CDR3 is TGTGCCAGCAGCCGGGCTGGGAACACCGGGGAGCTGTTTTTT. Translation: CASSRAGNTGELFF.